The source of this T cell receptor (beta chain) is a study of cytomegalovirus exposure and HLA in healthy donors. Overall study findings and caveats: TCR beta sequences numbering 15,000 to 20,000 were associated with HLA alleles at 0.05 false discovery rate in a later analysis.

Comment on this clone: The antigen is undetermined.

The germline V and J ends were trimmed by 7 bases and 4 bases, with 14 bases remaining between them. From germline, CDR1 is SQVTM and CDR2 ANQGSEA. The CDR3 extends over 13 amino acids. Use of 60 Vbeta and 13 Jbeta primers characterized the PCR. Sequenced by immunoSEQ multiplex PCR; TCRdb stores in-frame clones only, minus some. Of over 150,000 clones detected, around 75% appear once; the ten largest clones hold 4.9%. The receptor comes from a male donor in good health and CMV-seronegative. The sample was PBMCs. The chain joins TRBV29-1 to TRBJ2-1, with D maybe TRBD1 (5 bases). This CDR3 reads CSAMRTKYNEQFF. The CDR3 DNA reads as TGCAGCGCCATGCGGACAAAATACAATGAGCAGTTCTTC.